A single sample gave rise to the 25 T cell receptor beta chains below, sequenced in a study. MiXCR was run by TCRdb on the RT-PCR reads, yielding one entry per CDR3 protein. The sample gives around 700,000 distinct CDR3 sequences, 14% of which show up once; 3% to 4.5% is in the top ten. The specimen sequenced was memory CD4+ T cells from blood. The receptors were gathered from a female donor in good health, serving as a healthy control.

The chain employs TRBV20-1 and TRBJ2-7, with 12 bases aligning to TRBD2. The CDR3 covers 15 residues. Germline V gene sequence: CDR1 DFQATT, CDR2 SNEGSKA (reference sequence). V was clipped by 5 bases and J by 3 bases; unmatched bases: 8. CDR3 amino acids: CSARGLAGLVYEQYF. The CDR3 nucleotides are TGCAGTGCTCGAGGACTAGCGGGATTGGTCTACGAGCAGTACTTC.

This clonotype was seen repeatedly, ten times or more. The V call is TRBV6-1, the J call TRBJ1-1; D is perhaps TRBD1 (6 bases). The germline V and J ends were trimmed by 7 bases and 0 bases, with 12 bases remaining between them. This CDR3 spans 14 amino acids. CDR1 MNHNS and CDR2 SASEGT come from the germline V gene. The CDR3 nucleotides read TGTGCCAGCAAAACAGGGAGTGTGAACACTGAAGCTTTCTTT. Its protein product is CASKTGSVNTEAFF.

This clonotype was counted only a few times. V is TRBV5-1 and J is TRBJ2-3; TRBD2 matches 13 bases. The trim removed 4 bases at V and 3 bases at J, leaving 5 bases unmatched. This CDR3 contains 16 residues. Looked up from germline, CDR1 is SGHRS and CDR2 is YFSETQ. The CDR3 is CASSTGTSGTTDTQYF. The CDR3 region has the DNA TGCGCCAGCAGCACGGGGACTAGCGGGACAACAGATACGCAGTATTTT.

The chain combines TRBV29-1 with TRBJ1-1, with D unclear. Trimming took off 8 bases at V and 1 base at J, with 14 bases between the two ends. Germline V gives CDR1 SQVTM, CDR2 ANQGSEA. CDR3 length equals 13 residues. CDR3 sequence reads: CSPVLGPNTEAFF. In DNA, the CDR3 is TGCAGCCCTGTCCTCGGTCCGAACACTGAAGCTTTCTTT. Drawing the rest from reference TRBV29-1 and TRBJ1-1, the complete variable domain is SAVISQKPSRDICQRGTSLTIQCQVDSQVTMMFWYRQQPGQSLTLIATANQGSEATYESGFVIDKFPISRPNLTFSTLTVSNMSPEDSSIYLCSPVLGPNTEAFFGQGTRLTVV.

The chain recombines TRBV7-8 with TRBJ2-7; tentatively, D is TRBD2 (6 bases). The CDR3 is made up of 15 amino acids. The germline V gene encodes CDR1 SGHVS and CDR2 FQNEAQ. Trimming cost V 3 bases and J 2 bases, with 14 bases left between them. The CDR3 reads CASSLGEGLTYEQYF. CDR3 coding DNA: TGTGCCAGCAGCTTGGGCGAGGGACTCACCTACGAGCAGTACTTC.

This clonotype was recorded a few times. This rearrangement joins TRBV7-2 to TRBJ2-3, with a weak D call TRBD1 (6 bases). V lost 3 bases, J lost 3 bases, and 10 bases lay in between. This CDR3 contains 14 residues. Germline V lookup: CDR1 SGHTA, CDR2 FQGNSA. CDR3 DNA sequence: TGTGCCAGCAGCTTTGCCCAGGGGACAGATACGCAGTATTTT. Its protein is CASSFAQGTDTQYF.

The sample holds many counts of this clonotype. This chain uses TRBV7-2 with TRBJ2-1; possibly TRBD1 or TRBD2 for D (5 bases each). V was pared by 1 base and J by 7 bases, with 11 bases between. Germline-derived CDR1 and CDR2 are SGHTA and FQGNSA. The CDR3 consists of 14 residues. This CDR3 is CASSLGRESNEQFF. CDR3 DNA: TGTGCCAGCAGCTTAGGCAGGGAGTCGAATGAGCAGTTCTTC.

The chain combines TRBV5-1 with TRBJ1-3, with D perhaps matching TRBD1 (5 bases). The CDR3 consists of 15 residues. Deletions cut 4 bases from V and 0 bases from J, with 11 bases between. The V gene's germline CDR1 is SGHRS and CDR2 YFSETQ. The CDR3 coding sequence is TGCGCCAGCAGCCTGGTGGGGGTCTCTGGAAACACCATATATTTT. Translating gives CASSLVGVSGNTIYF.

This clonotype was seen at least ten times. This rearrangement joins TRBV5-1 to TRBJ2-4; D gene uncertain. The CDR3 has 14 amino acids. V gave up 0 bases and J gave up 4 bases, with 8 bases separating them. Germline V lookup: CDR1 SGHRS, CDR2 YFSETQ. The CDR3 sequence is CASSLEQSKNIQYF. In nucleotides, the CDR3 is TGCGCCAGCAGCTTGGAACAGAGTAAAAACATTCAGTACTTC.

This clonotype was seen a handful of times. The chain joins TRBV7-2 to TRBJ2-3; 10 bases map to TRBD1. Trimming took 5 bases from V and 2 from J; bases not matched to a gene: 7. This CDR3 has 16 amino acids. Germline V gene sequence: CDR1 SGHTA, CDR2 FQGNSA. This CDR3 reads CASSPWDRGNTDTQYF. CDR3 DNA: TGTGCCAGCAGCCCCTGGGACAGGGGAAACACAGATACGCAGTATTTT. Full variable domain (outside the CDR3, taken from reference TRBV7-2 and TRBJ2-3): GAGVSQSPSNKVTEKGKDVELRCDPISGHTALYWYRQSLGQGLEFLIYFQGNSAPDKSGLPSDRFSAERTGGSVSTLTIQRTQQEDSAVYLCASSPWDRGNTDTQYFGPGTRLTVL.

The chain uses TRBV28 and TRBJ2-1, with a tentative D call TRBD1 (6 bases). The V gene's germline CDR1 is MDHEN and CDR2 SYDVKM. CDR3 length: 16 amino acids. V lost 7 bases to trimming and J lost 6 bases, with 22 bases between them. Here the CDR3 DNA reads TGTGCCAGCACCCTATCGGTGGGGGCAGGGCCCAATGAGCAGTTCTTC. Encoded protein: CASTLSVGAGPNEQFF.

This chain connects TRBV6-6 to TRBJ1-4, with 8 bases identical to TRBD1. Germline trimming cut 4 bases from V and 8 bases from J; bases unmatched to any gene: 9. The CDR3 is 15 residues long. The germline CDR1 and CDR2 sequences are MNHNY and SVGAGI (reference sequence). The CDR3, as DNA: TGTGCCAGCAGTTCAAGACAGGGGAGCGGAGAAAAACTGTTTTTT. The encoded protein is CASSSRQGSGEKLFF.

In nucleotides, the CDR3 is TGTGCCAGCAGCTATTTTCAGGGGCCCAGCACAGATACGCAGTATTTT. Translated: CASSYFQGPSTDTQYF. J is TRBJ2-3 and V is TRBV7-9, with D possibly TRBD1 on 6 matching bases. Germline V gives CDR1 SEHNR, CDR2 FQNEAQ (reference sequence). The CDR3 has 16 amino acids. Trimming took 4 bases from V and 0 from J, leaving 14 bases between them. Full variable domain (remainder filled in from reference TRBV7-9 and TRBJ2-3): DTGVSQNPRHKITKRGQNVTFRCDPISEHNRLYWYRQTLGQGPEFLTYFQNEAQLEKSRLLSDRFSAERPKGSFSTLEIQRTEQGDSAMYLCASSYFQGPSTDTQYFGPGTRLTVL.

This clonotype showed up just a few times. This chain uses TRBV5-4 with TRBJ1-1, with a tentative D call TRBD1 (5 bases). This CDR3 spans 15 amino acids. Between the trimmed V and J ends, which lost 3 bases and 4 bases, there was a span of 16 bases. CDR1 and CDR2 (germline): SGHNT, YYREEE (reference sequence). The CDR3 DNA sequence: TGTGCCAGCAGCTACTATAGTGGGGCTCGCACTGAAGCTTTCTTT. This sequence encodes CASSYYSGARTEAFF.

CDR3 in DNA: TGTGCCAGCAGCTTAGTGAGGCTTCGGGGGGGGCCTAGCACAGATACGCAGTATTTT. Amino acids: CASSLVRLRGGPSTDTQYF. The chain couples TRBV11-2 to TRBJ2-3; 8 nucleotides match TRBD2. V gave up 1 base and J gave up 0 bases; unmatched junction bases: 12. The CDR3 covers 19 residues. Germline CDR1 is SGHAT and CDR2 is FQNNGV.

This clonotype was seen only a few times. This rearrangement joins TRBV12-3 or TRBV12-4 to TRBJ1-4, with D possibly being TRBD1 (6 bases). The germline V and J ends were trimmed by 5 bases and 11 bases, with 24 bases remaining between them. CDR3 length equals 16 residues. In DNA form, the CDR3 reads TGTGCCAGCAGTACCCGGGGCGGGGGGCATTCGGAGAAACTGTTTTTT. This codes for CASSTRGGGHSEKLFF.

This clonotype was found a few times. V gene TRBV20-1 combines with J gene TRBJ1-1; TRBD1 is a possible D gene (5 bases). Looked up from germline, CDR1 is DFQATT and CDR2 is SNEGSKA (reference sequence). The CDR3 is 14 amino acids. V was clipped by 1 base and J by 4 bases, with 13 bases between them. CDR3: CSARAPGGATEAFF. Written as DNA, the CDR3 is TGCAGTGCTAGAGCCCCGGGAGGGGCCACTGAAGCTTTCTTT.

In its sample, this clonotype was seen many times. The chain combines TRBV5-1 with TRBJ2-5; 9 bases are shared with TRBD1. Germline CDR1 SGHRS, CDR2 YFSETQ. The CDR3 spans 15 residues. V shed 1 base, J shed 4 bases, and the junction held 5 bases outside the gene matches. The CDR3 loop is CASSLTGGSVETQYF. CDR3 nucleotides: TGCGCCAGCAGCTTGACAGGGGGCTCTGTAGAGACCCAGTACTTC.

This clonotype was seen a handful of times. The rearrangement uses TRBV11-3 and TRBJ2-7; possibly TRBD1 for D (6 bases). The CDR3 has 14 residues. V lost 6 bases, J lost 4 bases, and 16 bases lay in between. Germline CDR1 SGHNT, CDR2 YENEEA. CDR3 sequence reads: CASSTGSGGYEQYF. For the CDR3, the DNA is TGTGCCAGCAGTACAGGGTCTGGAGGTTACGAGCAGTACTTC.

V usage is TRBV5-6 and J usage is TRBJ1-2, with a tentative D call TRBD1 (5 bases). The CDR3 loop spans 15 amino acids. The V gene's germline CDR1 is SGHDT and CDR2 YYEEEE. V lost 3 bases and J lost 1, with 13 bases in between. As DNA, the CDR3 is TGTGCCAGCAGCTCATCCGACAGAGATAACTATGGCTACACCTTC. Protein sequence: CASSSSDRDNYGYTF.

V is TRBV5-1 and J is TRBJ2-7; weak D call: TRBD2 (6 bases). This CDR3 contains 16 residues. V was cut by 0 bases and J by 0 bases, with 13 bases left in between. Germline V gene lookup returns CDR1 SGHRS and CDR2 YFSETQ. As DNA, the CDR3 is TGCGCCAGCAGCTTGGTAGCGGCTACCAGCTCCTACGAGCAGTACTTC. It yields the protein CASSLVAATSSYEQYF.

This clonotype was observed a few times. The V gene is TRBV3-1, the J gene TRBJ2-7, with D perhaps matching TRBD2 (6 bases). CDR1 and CDR2 from the germline V gene are LGHDT and YNNKEL (reference sequence). Between the trimmed V and J ends, which lost 1 base and 0 bases, there was a span of 10 bases. The CDR3 is 15 amino acids. CDR3 DNA sequence: TGTGCCAGCAGCCAAGGGGACGGGAGCTCCTACGAGCAGTACTTC. Amino acid sequence: CASSQGDGSSYEQYF.

The chain recombines TRBV3-1 with TRBJ1-3, with D uncertain. From germline, CDR1 is LGHDT and CDR2 YNNKEL (reference sequence). V was clipped by 6 bases and J by 7 bases, with 16 bases between them. CDR3 length: 14 amino acids. This CDR3 is CASSTDWSTNTIYF. In nucleotides, the CDR3 is TGTGCCAGCAGTACCGACTGGTCTACCAACACCATATATTTT. Variable domain in full (rest from reference TRBV3-1 and TRBJ1-3): DTAVSQTPKYLVTQMGNDKSIKCEQNLGHDTMYWYKQDSKKFLKIMFSYNNKELIINETVPNRFSPKSPDKAHLNLHINSLELGDSAVYFCASSTDWSTNTIYFGEGSWLTVV.

This clonotype was counted at least ten times. The V call is TRBV12-3 or TRBV12-4, the J call TRBJ1-5, with 8 bases matching TRBD1. The trim removed 6 bases at V and 2 bases at J, leaving 3 bases unmatched. The CDR3 runs 14 residues. CDR3 DNA sequence: TGTGCCAGCAGCCCGACAGGGGGCAATCAGCCCCAGCATTTT. Encoded protein: CASSPTGGNQPQHF.

There are many counts of this clonotype. The chain couples TRBV7-2 to TRBJ2-3; D is perhaps TRBD1 (6 bases). This CDR3 contains 13 residues. Between the trimmed V and J ends, which lost 5 bases and 4 bases, there was a span of 10 bases. Germline V gives CDR1 SGHTA, CDR2 FQGNSA. CDR3: CASSINRADTQYF. The CDR3 nucleotides read TGTGCCAGCAGCATCAACAGGGCAGATACGCAGTATTTT.